This TCR beta chain is from a study of blood T cell repertoires in COVID-19. Study-wide background: The United States, Italy and Spain supplied acute and convalescent COVID-19 samples.

Everyone who took part was about 18 to 89 years old, and they came from roughly 25 US areas. Cohort 3 donors counted as recovered after two negative PCRs, clearance, or resolved symptoms. Under the authors' procedure: Nucleated cell counts were estimated from reference gene primer amplification. The protocol was immunoSEQ multiplex PCR, while the TCRdb copy is restricted to in-frame clones and leaves out a portion. V and J calls and clone size are given by that table; D and trimming were obtained from the DNA. The repertoire has 360,000 or so clones, less than 90% of them found once; the top ten carry under 3%. Germline values: CDR1 KGHSH, CDR2 LQKENI. V lost 3 bases and J lost 3, with 23 bases in between. This CDR3 contains 18 residues.

This TCR was sampled from a woman under 40 who had recovered from COVID-19. This sequence joins TRBV18 and TRBJ1-1; D uncertain. The specimen was PBMCs or T cells enriched from blood (not recorded which). In DNA, the CDR3 is TGTGCCAGCTCACCGGTATTCGTTGGGGTGCGCGGGGACACTGAAGCTTTCTTT. Amino acid sequence: CASSPVFVGVRGDTEAFF.